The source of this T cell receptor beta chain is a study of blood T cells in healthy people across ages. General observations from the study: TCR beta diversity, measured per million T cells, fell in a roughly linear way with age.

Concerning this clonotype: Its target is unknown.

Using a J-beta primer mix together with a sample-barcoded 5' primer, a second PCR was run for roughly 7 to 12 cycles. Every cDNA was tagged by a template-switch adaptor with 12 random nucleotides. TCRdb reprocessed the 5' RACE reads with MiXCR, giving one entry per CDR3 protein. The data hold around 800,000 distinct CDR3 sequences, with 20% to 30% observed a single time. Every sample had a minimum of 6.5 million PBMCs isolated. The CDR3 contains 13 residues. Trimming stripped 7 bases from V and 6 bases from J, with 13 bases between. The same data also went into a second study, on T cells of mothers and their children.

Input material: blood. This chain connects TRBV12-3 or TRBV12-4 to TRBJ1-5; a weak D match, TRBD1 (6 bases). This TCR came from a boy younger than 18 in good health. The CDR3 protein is CASTAGEGQPQHF. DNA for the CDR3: TGTGCCAGCACCGCAGGGGAGGGTCAGCCCCAGCATTTT.